The TCR beta chain under discussion was sequenced for a study of blood T cell repertoires in COVID-19. In the original analysis: Estimates of nucleated cell counts were drawn from the amplification of reference gene primers. Generated by immunoSEQ multiplex PCR, the TCRdb table keeps only in-frame clones and is missing some. V and J calls and clone size are given by that table; D and trimming were obtained from the DNA. The sample has about 170,000 clones, roughly 82% seen once. Seattle patients were enrolled during active infection and followed longitudinally. Germline V gives CDR1 LNHDA, CDR2 SQIVND (reference sequence). The CDR3 totals 14 residues. The germline V and J ends were trimmed by 4 bases and 8 bases, with 17 bases remaining between them.

This rearrangement joins TRBV19 to TRBJ1-2; a possible D gene is TRBD1 (5 bases). This TCR came from a woman in her 40s with COVID-19, enrolled during active disease. Sequenced material: peripheral blood. The CDR3 DNA is TGTGCCAGTAGTACCGACAGAGGATCCTACGGCTACACCTTC. Residues: CASSTDRGSYGYTF.